The 30 T cell receptor beta chains below were found in one sample sequenced in a study of OX40 agonist ivuxolimab in advanced cancers. Using immunoSEQ multiplex PCR, the repertoire was profiled, and TCRdb retains in-frame clones only, with some absent. Of 90,000 to 120,000 clones in the sample, roughly 90% were seen once. The sequenced sample was CD4+ or CD8+ T cells sorted from blood, obtained in a trial of the OX40 agonist ivuxolimab. The receptors come from an adult with an advanced solid tumor such as melanoma, head and neck, liver or kidney cancer.

CDR3 loop: CATSRSLGGPGANVLTF. The CDR3 DNA sequence: TGTGCCACCAGCAGATCCCTTGGGGGGCCCGGGGCCAACGTCCTGACTTTC. The chain recombines TRBV15 with TRBJ2-6; TRBD1 or TRBD2 may be the D gene (6 bases each). Trimming pared 2 bases from V and 4 bases from J, leaving 15 bases between. CDR3 length: 17 amino acids. Germline V gene sequence: CDR1 LNHNV, CDR2 YYDKDF (reference sequence).

The chain carries TRBV18 and TRBJ2-2, with 7 bases that match TRBD1. Germline CDR1 KGHSH, CDR2 LQKENI. After removal of 2 bases from V and 4 bases from J, the junction contained 4 bases not matched to a gene. The length of the CDR3 is 15 residues. The CDR3 region is CASSPKDRFTGELFF. The DNA of the CDR3 is TGTGCCAGCTCACCAAAGGACAGGTTCACCGGGGAGCTGTTTTTT.

The chain recombines TRBV7-3 with TRBJ1-1; D is unclear. Trimming stripped 3 bases from V and 1 base from J, with 6 bases between. Germline values: CDR1 SGHTA, CDR2 FQGTGA. The CDR3 has 13 amino acids. CDR3 coding DNA: TGTGCCAGCAGCTTCCGGCAGAACACTGAAGCTTTCTTT. The encoded protein is CASSFRQNTEAFF.

The chain uses TRBV18 and TRBJ2-1; D is unclear. V was shortened by 2 bases and J by 7 bases, with 18 bases between the two germline ends. The CDR3 runs to 16 residues. Germline V gene data show CDR1 as KGHSH and CDR2 as LQKENI. This chain's CDR3 is CASSPSQVPLANEQFF. Here the CDR3 DNA reads TGTGCCAGCTCACCATCTCAGGTCCCCTTGGCGAATGAGCAGTTCTTC. The entire variable domain, with the rest obtained from reference TRBV18 and TRBJ2-1, is as follows: NAGVMQNPRHLVRRRGQEARLRCSPMKGHSHVYWYRQLPEEGLKFMVYLQKENIIDESGMPKERFSAEFPKEGPSILRIQQVVRGDSAAYFCASSPSQVPLANEQFFGPGTRLTVL.

The chain links TRBV19 to TRBJ2-7; D remains unclear. The V end was cut by 5 bases, the J end by 1 base, with 12 bases between. There are 14 residues in the CDR3. Germline CDR1 LNHDA, CDR2 SQIVND (reference sequence). The CDR3 loop reads CASSAQLGSYEQYF. In DNA form, the CDR3 reads TGTGCCAGTAGTGCCCAACTGGGGTCCTACGAGCAGTACTTC. The full variable domain, with the rest looked up from reference TRBV19 and TRBJ2-7, is DGGITQSPKYLFRKEGQNVTLSCEQNLNHDAMYWYRQDPGQGLRLIYYSQIVNDFQKGDIAEGYSVSREKKESFPLTVTSAQKNPTAFYLCASSAQLGSYEQYFGPGTRLTVT.

This clone was recorded only once. The chain employs TRBV5-1 and TRBJ1-1; TRBD1 is a possible D gene (6 bases). Per germline, CDR1 SGHRS and CDR2 YFSETQ. V was clipped by 2 bases and J by 11 bases, with 19 bases between them. The CDR3 is 14 residues long. The CDR3 loop is CASSFFSGGGRAFF. CDR3 coding DNA: TGCGCCAGCAGCTTTTTCTCCGGGGGCGGGAGGGCTTTCTTT.

The chain uses TRBV7-2 and TRBJ2-7; the match to TRBD1 covers 9 bases. Germline lookup yields CDR1 SGHTA and CDR2 FQGNSA. The CDR3 has 14 amino acids. Trimming cost V 4 bases and J 3 bases; bases outside gene matches: 4. The CDR3 bases are TGTGCCAGCAGCTCCGGGACAGGGTTCTACGAGCAGTACTTC. This sequence encodes CASSSGTGFYEQYF.

The chain joins TRBV28 to TRBJ1-5; no definite D call. CDR3 length: 14 residues. With 3 bases removed from V and 0 bases from J, the gap between germline ends came to 6 bases. Germline lookup yields CDR1 MDHEN and CDR2 SYDVKM. This CDR3 is CASSFAYSNQPQHF. The CDR3, as DNA: TGTGCCAGCAGTTTTGCATATAGCAATCAGCCCCAGCATTTT.

The chain employs TRBV6-5 and TRBJ1-1; 7 bases are a match to TRBD1. Germline V gene data show CDR1 as MNHEY and CDR2 as SVGAGI. V lost 3 bases and J lost 1; bases outside the gene matches: 5. The CDR3 totals 15 residues. The CDR3 DNA reads TGTGCCAGCAGTTATGAGGCAGGGGGGAACACTGAAGCTTTCTTT. It specifies CASSYEAGGNTEAFF.

This chain joins TRBV9 and TRBJ1-3; D not certain. The ends were cut back, 0 bases at V and 0 bases at J, with 7 bases in the middle. The length of the CDR3 is 15 residues. The germline V gene encodes CDR1 SGDLS and CDR2 YYNGEE. The CDR3 reads CASSVGLDSGNTIYF. CDR3 DNA: TGTGCCAGCAGCGTAGGACTAGACTCTGGAAACACCATATATTTT.

On this clone: Other DNA sequences in the sample encode the same CDR3. The chain combines TRBV28 with TRBJ2-7; 9 bases agree with TRBD1. CDR1 MDHEN and CDR2 SYDVKM come from the germline V gene. The length of the CDR3 is 14 residues. The trim removed 6 bases at V and 2 bases at J, leaving 5 bases unmatched. CDR3 in DNA: TGTGCCAGCAGCCCCGGGACAGGGCCCTACGAGCAGTACTTC. Protein product: CASSPGTGPYEQYF.

CDR3: CASSEAFGQGRNTGELFF. CDR3 in DNA: TGTGCCAGCAGTGAAGCGTTTGGACAGGGGCGGAACACCGGGGAGCTGTTTTTT. The V call is TRBV6-1, the J call TRBJ2-2; TRBD1 aligns across 9 bases. V lost 0 bases and J lost 1; bases outside the gene matches: 6. Germline CDR1 reads MNHNS; CDR2 reads SASEGT. This CDR3 is 18 amino acids long.

The rearrangement uses TRBV27 and TRBJ2-1; D unclear. V was cut by 10 bases and J by 5 bases, with 9 bases left in between. Germline CDR1 is MNHEY and CDR2 is SMNVEV (reference sequence). CDR3 length: 11 amino acids. The chain's CDR3 is CATGDHNEQFF. The CDR3 nucleotides read TGTGCCACCGGCGACCACAATGAGCAGTTCTTC.

The rearrangement links TRBV27 to TRBJ2-7; 7 bases align to TRBD1. In germline, CDR1 is MNHEY, CDR2 SMNVEV (reference sequence). Trimming removed 2 bases from V and 3 bases from J; junction bases left unmatched: 4. CDR3 size: 14 residues. In DNA form, the CDR3 reads TGTGCCAGCAGTTTAGGACAGGACGGCTACGAGCAGTACTTC. Translating gives CASSLGQDGYEQYF.

As to this clone: Other DNA sequences in the same sample also yield this CDR3. The J gene is TRBJ2-7, the V gene TRBV5-5, with D maybe TRBD1 (5 bases). V was clipped by 5 bases and J by 2 bases, with 14 bases between them. This CDR3 has 14 amino acids. The germline V gene encodes CDR1 SGHKS and CDR2 YYEKEE (reference sequence). The DNA of the CDR3 is TGTGCCAGCAGTTCTCAGGGCGGACCCTACGAGCAGTACTTC. This sequence encodes CASSSQGGPYEQYF.

The chain has TRBV6-1 and TRBJ1-1; D not certain. V dropped 6 bases and J dropped 1 base, with 9 bases sitting between them. The germline V gene has CDR1 MNHNS and CDR2 SASEGT. The CDR3 has 13 residues. The CDR3 DNA reads TGTGCCAGCAGGGGGTCACAGAACACTGAAGCTTTCTTT. As protein: CASRGSQNTEAFF.

V is TRBV2 and J is TRBJ1-1, with 7 bases matching TRBD1. Germline V CDR1 and CDR2: SNHLY, FYNNEI. The ends lost 8 bases at V and 8 bases at J; junction bases unmatched: 8. The CDR3 spans 12 residues. The CDR3 loop is CASRSDRVEAFF. CDR3 bases: TGTGCCAGCCGCTCCGACAGGGTGGAAGCTTTCTTT.

The genes are TRBV10-2 and TRBJ2-5; D may match TRBD1 or TRBD2 (5 bases each). The DNA end is a closer match to TRBJ2-7, so the J assignment may be wrong. This CDR3 has 12 amino acids. CDR1 is WSHSY, CDR2 SAAADI, per germline. The chain's CDR3 is CASREGYYEQYF. CDR3 sequence (DNA): TGCGCCAGCAGAGAGGGGTACTACGAGCAGTACTTC.

The rearrangement joins TRBV11-2 to TRBJ2-1, with 13 positions matching TRBD2. The CDR3 covers 17 residues. V lost 5 bases and J lost 3; bases outside the gene matches: 7. The germline V gene encodes CDR1 SGHAT and CDR2 FQNNGV. CDR3 in amino acids: CASSPPGLAGNYNEQFF. CDR3 nucleotides: TGTGCCAGCAGCCCACCGGGACTAGCGGGGAACTACAATGAGCAGTTCTTC.

The chain links TRBV6-1 to TRBJ2-3; 9 bases fit TRBD2. V lost 4 bases, J lost 3 bases, and 17 bases stayed unmatched. The CDR3 consists of 19 residues. Germline V gene sequence: CDR1 MNHNS, CDR2 SASEGT. The CDR3 spells CASSVPTTSGDYGTDTQYF. The CDR3 DNA reads as TGTGCCAGCAGTGTCCCTACGACTAGCGGAGACTACGGGACAGATACGCAGTATTTT.

The chain is built from TRBV28 and TRBJ2-1, with 13 bases matching TRBD2. The CDR3 has 17 amino acids. Losses at the gene ends were 4 bases for V and 7 bases for J; bases not matched to a gene: 10. Germline-derived CDR1 and CDR2 are MDHEN and SYDVKM. DNA for the CDR3: TGTGCCAGCAGTTCCAACTCGGGACTAGCGGGGTTTAATGAGCAGTTCTTC. Its protein is CASSSNSGLAGFNEQFF.

A few counts support this clone. The chain uses TRBV30 and TRBJ1-1; maybe TRBD1 (6 bases). Trimming removed 5 bases from V and 4 bases from J, with 11 bases in between. The CDR3 is 12 residues long. Germline-derived CDR1 and CDR2 are GTSNPN and SVGIG (reference sequence). CDR3 in amino acids: CAWGTGFTEAFF. The CDR3 bases are TGTGCCTGGGGAACAGGGTTCACTGAAGCTTTCTTT.

The chain has TRBV27 and TRBJ2-1, with TRBD1 identical over 7 bases. The CDR3 extends over 15 amino acids. The V gene's germline CDR1 is MNHEY and CDR2 SMNVEV (reference sequence). V was clipped by 5 bases and J by 0 bases; unmatched bases: 4. The CDR3 nucleotides read TGTGCCAGCAGTAAGGGACAGAGCTCCTACAATGAGCAGTTCTTC. Translated, it gives CASSKGQSSYNEQFF.

The chain links TRBV7-3 to TRBJ2-2; TRBD1 matches at 9 bases. Losses at the gene ends were 2 bases for V and 7 bases for J; bases not matched to a gene: 5. CDR3 length: 15 residues. Germline V CDR1 and CDR2: SGHTA, FQGTGA. This CDR3 reads CASSLDTGGGGELFF. For the CDR3, the DNA is TGTGCCAGCAGCTTAGATACAGGGGGCGGCGGGGAGCTGTTTTTT.

As regards this clone: One end of the junction varies from germline; a read error may be responsible. V and J are TRBV7-7 and TRBJ2-3; D is uncertain. The CDR3 contains 13 residues. Looked up from germline, CDR1 is SSHAT and CDR2 is FNYEAQ (reference sequence). The CDR3 nucleotides are TGTGCTAGCAGCGTCGACAGCACAGATACGCAGTATTTT. Amino acid sequence: CASSVDSTDTQYF.

The chain is built from TRBV5-6 and TRBJ1-1; 7 bases are shared with TRBD1. Germline V gives CDR1 SGHDT, CDR2 YYEEEE. V shed 2 bases, J shed 5 bases, and the junction held 6 bases outside the gene matches. The CDR3 has 14 amino acids. The CDR3 loop is CASSFRGRKTEAFF. The CDR3 DNA sequence: TGTGCCAGCAGCTTCAGGGGGAGGAAGACTGAAGCTTTCTTT.

The gene calls are TRBV7-2 and TRBJ1-1; unclear D gene. CDR1 is SGHTA, CDR2 FQGNSA, per germline. The length of the CDR3 is 14 residues. V was clipped by 1 base and J by 1 base, with 7 bases between them. The DNA of the CDR3 is TGTGCCAGCAGCTTAGGCGGGAAGAACACTGAAGCTTTCTTT. Its translation is CASSLGGKNTEAFF.

The CDR3 DNA reads TGTGCCAGCTCACCATCCACGGAGACCCAGTACTTC. Amino acids: CASSPSTETQYF. The rearrangement links TRBV18 to TRBJ2-5; D gene unclear. The CDR3 covers 12 residues. Between the trimmed V and J ends, which lost 2 bases and 5 bases, there was a span of 6 bases. Germline V gene data show CDR1 as KGHSH and CDR2 as LQKENI.

CDR3 amino acids: CASSLILPDPKNSPSLSGNTIYF. The CDR3 DNA follows: TGTGCCAGCAGCTTAATTTTGCCAGATCCTAAAAACTCCCCGTCTCTATCTGGAAACACCATATATTTT. The rearrangement uses TRBV7-3 and TRBJ1-3; D not resolved. V shed 1 base and J shed 1 base, with 32 bases lying between them. The V gene's germline CDR1 is SGHTA and CDR2 FQGTGA. The CDR3 is 23 amino acids. The whole variable domain, filled in from reference TRBV7-3 and TRBJ1-3, reads GAGVSQTPSNKVTEKGKYVELRCDPISGHTALYWYRQSLGQGPEFLIYFQGTGAADDSGLPNDRFFAVRPEGSVSTLKIQRTERGDSAVYLCASSLILPDPKNSPSLSGNTIYFGEGSWLTVV.

This clone was seen once. The chain recombines TRBV28 with TRBJ1-1; a weak D match, TRBD1 (5 bases). The CDR3 loop spans 16 amino acids. V was pared by 0 bases and J by 1 base, with 12 bases between. The germline V gene has CDR1 MDHEN and CDR2 SYDVKM. CDR3 loop: CASSLWSGLPNTEAFF. CDR3 nucleotides: TGTGCCAGCAGTTTATGGTCAGGGTTACCGAACACTGAAGCTTTCTTT. The full variable domain, in which reference TRBV28 and TRBJ1-1 provide the parts outside the CDR3, is DVKVTQSSRYLVKRTGEKVFLECVQDMDHENMFWYRQDPGLGLRLIYFSYDVKMKEKGDIPEGYSVSREKKERFSLILESASTNQTSMYLCASSLWSGLPNTEAFFGQGTRLTVV.